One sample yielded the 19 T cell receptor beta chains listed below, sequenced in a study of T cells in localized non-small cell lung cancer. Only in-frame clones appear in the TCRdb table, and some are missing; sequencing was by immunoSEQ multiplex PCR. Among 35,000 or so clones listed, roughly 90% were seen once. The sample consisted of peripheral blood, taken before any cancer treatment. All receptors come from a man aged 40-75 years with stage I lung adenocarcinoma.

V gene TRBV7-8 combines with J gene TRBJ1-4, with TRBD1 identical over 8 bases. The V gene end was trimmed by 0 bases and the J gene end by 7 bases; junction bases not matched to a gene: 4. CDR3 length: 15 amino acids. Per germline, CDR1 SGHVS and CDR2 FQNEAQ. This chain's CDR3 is CASSLAQGASEKLFF. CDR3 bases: TGTGCCAGCAGCTTAGCCCAGGGGGCGAGTGAAAAACTGTTTTTT.

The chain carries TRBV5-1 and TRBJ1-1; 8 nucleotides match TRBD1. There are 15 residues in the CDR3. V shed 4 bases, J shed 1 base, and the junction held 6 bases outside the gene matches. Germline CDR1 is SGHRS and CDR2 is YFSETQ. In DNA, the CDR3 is TGCGCCAGCAGCCTCGGACAGGGAGGGAACACTGAAGCTTTCTTT. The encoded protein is CASSLGQGGNTEAFF.

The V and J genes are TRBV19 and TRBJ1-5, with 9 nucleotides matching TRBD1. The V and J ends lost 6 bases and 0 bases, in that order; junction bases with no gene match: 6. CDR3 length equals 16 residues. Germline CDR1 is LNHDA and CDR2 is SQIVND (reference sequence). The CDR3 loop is CASRGQGTYSNQPQHF. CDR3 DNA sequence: TGTGCCAGTAGGGGACAGGGAACCTATAGCAATCAGCCCCAGCATTTT. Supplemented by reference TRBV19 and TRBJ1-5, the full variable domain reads DGGITQSPKYLFRKEGQNVTLSCEQNLNHDAMYWYRQDPGQGLRLIYYSQIVNDFQKGDIAEGYSVSREKKESFPLTVTSAQKNPTAFYLCASRGQGTYSNQPQHFGDGTRLSIL.

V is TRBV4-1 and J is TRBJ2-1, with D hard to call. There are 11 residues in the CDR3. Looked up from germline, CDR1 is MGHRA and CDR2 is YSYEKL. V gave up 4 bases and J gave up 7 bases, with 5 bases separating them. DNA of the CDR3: TGCGCCAGCAGCCTTGGAAATGAGCAGTTCTTC. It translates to CASSLGNEQFF.

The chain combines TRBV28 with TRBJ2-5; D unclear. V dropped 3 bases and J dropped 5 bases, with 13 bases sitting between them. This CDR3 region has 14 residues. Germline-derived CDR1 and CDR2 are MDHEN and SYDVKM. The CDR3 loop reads CASSLSRAGETQYF. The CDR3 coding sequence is TGTGCCAGCAGTTTGAGTAGGGCCGGGGAGACCCAGTACTTC.

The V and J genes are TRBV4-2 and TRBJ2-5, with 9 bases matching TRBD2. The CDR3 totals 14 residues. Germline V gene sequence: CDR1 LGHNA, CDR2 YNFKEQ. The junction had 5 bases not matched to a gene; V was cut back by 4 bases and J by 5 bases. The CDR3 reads CASSPGTSRETQYF. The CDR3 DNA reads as TGTGCCAGCAGCCCCGGGACTAGCAGGGAGACCCAGTACTTC.

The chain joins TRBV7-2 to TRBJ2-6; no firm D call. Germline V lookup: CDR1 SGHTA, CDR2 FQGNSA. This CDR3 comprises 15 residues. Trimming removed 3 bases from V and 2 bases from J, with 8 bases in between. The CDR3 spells CASSFQIAGANVLTF. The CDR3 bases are TGTGCCAGCAGCTTCCAAATAGCTGGGGCCAACGTCCTGACTTTC. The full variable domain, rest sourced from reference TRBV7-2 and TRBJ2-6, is GAGVSQSPSNKVTEKGKDVELRCDPISGHTALYWYRQSLGQGLEFLIYFQGNSAPDKSGLPSDRFSAERTGGSVSTLTIQRTQQEDSAVYLCASSFQIAGANVLTFGAGSRLTVL.

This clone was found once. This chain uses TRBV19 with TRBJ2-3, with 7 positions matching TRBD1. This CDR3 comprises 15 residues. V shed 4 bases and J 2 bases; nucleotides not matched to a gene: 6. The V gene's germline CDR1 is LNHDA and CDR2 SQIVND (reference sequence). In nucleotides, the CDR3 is TGTGCCAGTAGTACCTCGCAGGGGGTCACAGATACGCAGTATTTT. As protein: CASSTSQGVTDTQYF.

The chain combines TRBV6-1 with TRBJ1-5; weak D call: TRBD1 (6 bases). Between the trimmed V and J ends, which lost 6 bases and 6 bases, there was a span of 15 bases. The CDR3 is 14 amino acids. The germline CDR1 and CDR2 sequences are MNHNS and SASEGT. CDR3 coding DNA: TGTGCCAGCAGGGAACAGGGATACGGTCAGCCCCAGCATTTT. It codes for CASREQGYGQPQHF.

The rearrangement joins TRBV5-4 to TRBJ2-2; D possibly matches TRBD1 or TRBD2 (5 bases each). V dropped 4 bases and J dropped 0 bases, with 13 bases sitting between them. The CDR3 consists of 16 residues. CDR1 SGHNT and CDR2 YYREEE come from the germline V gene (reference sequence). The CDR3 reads CASSLLGGTNTGELFF. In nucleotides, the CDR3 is TGTGCCAGCAGCCTCCTTGGGGGTACGAACACCGGGGAGCTGTTTTTT.

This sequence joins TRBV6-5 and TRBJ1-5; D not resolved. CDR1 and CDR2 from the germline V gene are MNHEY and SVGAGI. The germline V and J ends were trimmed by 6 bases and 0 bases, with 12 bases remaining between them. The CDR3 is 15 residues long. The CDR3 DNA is TGTGCCAGCAGGACAAGGGTAAATAGCAATCAGCCCCAGCATTTT. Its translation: CASRTRVNSNQPQHF.

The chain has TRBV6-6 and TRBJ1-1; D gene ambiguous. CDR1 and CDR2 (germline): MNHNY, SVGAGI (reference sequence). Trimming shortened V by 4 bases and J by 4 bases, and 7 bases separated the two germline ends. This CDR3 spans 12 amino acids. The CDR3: CASSSGGTEAFF. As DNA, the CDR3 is TGTGCCAGCAGTTCGGGCGGCACTGAAGCTTTCTTT.

CDR3 nucleotide sequence: TGTGCCAGCAGCTTAGTTGTGGCAGGCGAGCAGTACTTC. Translating gives CASSLVVAGEQYF. This chain joins TRBV7-2 and TRBJ2-7; D gene unclear. Trimming stripped 1 base from V and 6 bases from J, with 10 bases between. The CDR3 contains 13 residues. Germline CDR1 reads SGHTA; CDR2 reads FQGNSA.

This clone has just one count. CDR3: CASSLGSGYEQYF. For the CDR3, the DNA is TGTGCCAGCAGCTTAGGTTCAGGATACGAGCAGTACTTC. The chain has TRBV7-8 and TRBJ2-7; D not resolved. Germline V gene lookup returns CDR1 SGHVS and CDR2 FQNEAQ. V was clipped by 1 base and J by 4 bases, with 8 bases between them. This CDR3 region has 13 residues.

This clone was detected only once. CDR3: CASSVPGTYEQYF. In DNA, the CDR3 is TGTGCCAGCAGTGTACCGGGAACCTACGAGCAGTACTTC. The chain has TRBV5-8 and TRBJ2-7, with a tentative D call TRBD2 (5 bases). CDR3 size: 13 residues. Germline assignment: CDR1 SGHTS and CDR2 YDEGEE. V lost 5 bases to trimming and J lost 2 bases, with 11 bases between them.

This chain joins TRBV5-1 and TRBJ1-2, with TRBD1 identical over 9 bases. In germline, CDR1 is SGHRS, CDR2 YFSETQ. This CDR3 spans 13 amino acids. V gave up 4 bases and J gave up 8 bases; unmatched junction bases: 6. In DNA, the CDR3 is TGCGCCAGCAGCACAGGGGGCGCGGGGGGCTACACCTTC. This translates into CASSTGGAGGYTF.

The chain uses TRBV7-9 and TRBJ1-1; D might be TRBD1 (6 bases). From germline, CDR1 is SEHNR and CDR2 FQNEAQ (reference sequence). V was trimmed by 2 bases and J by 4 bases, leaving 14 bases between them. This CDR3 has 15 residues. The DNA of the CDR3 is TGTGCCAGCAGCTTAATGGCCGGGGGCAGCACTGAAGCTTTCTTT. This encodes CASSLMAGGSTEAFF.

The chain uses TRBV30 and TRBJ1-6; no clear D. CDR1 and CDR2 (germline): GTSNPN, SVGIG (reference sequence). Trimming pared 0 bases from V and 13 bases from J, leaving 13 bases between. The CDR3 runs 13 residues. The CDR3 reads CAWSVMSQQPLHF. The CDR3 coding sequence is TGTGCCTGGAGTGTAATGTCCCAGCAGCCCCTCCACTTT.

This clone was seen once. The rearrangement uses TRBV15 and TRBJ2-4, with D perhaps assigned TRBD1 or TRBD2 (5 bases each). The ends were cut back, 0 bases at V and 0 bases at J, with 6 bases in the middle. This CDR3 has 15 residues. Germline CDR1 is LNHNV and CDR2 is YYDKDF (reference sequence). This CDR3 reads CATSREGTAKNIQYF. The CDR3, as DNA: TGTGCCACCAGCAGAGAAGGGACAGCCAAAAACATTCAGTACTTC. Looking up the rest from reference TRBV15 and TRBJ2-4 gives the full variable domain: DAMVIQNPRYQVTQFGKPVTLSCSQTLNHNVMYWYQQKSSQAPKLLFHYYDKDFNNEADTPDNFQSRRPNTSFCFLDIRSPGLGDTAMYLCATSREGTAKNIQYFGAGTRLSVL.